Each of the 30 T cell receptor beta chains below was sequenced from the same sample in a study of vaccination effects on CD4 cells after COVID-19. The table came from immunoSEQ multiplex PCR; TCRdb's copy has only in-frame clones and leaves some out. The repertoire consists of under 30,000 clones, with about 70% occurring once and the leading ten covering 10% to 13%. Ahead of sequencing, the ViraFEST assay grew antigen-specific CD4+ T cells using viral peptide pools. It was after nine to eleven days of culture that CD4+ T cells were isolated. Nucleocapsid antibody tests were negative, and the vaccine recipients had no prior SARS-CoV-2 infection. For these TCRs, the target antigens are not known. The source was CD4+ T cells from PBMCs cultured with HCoV-NL63 spike peptides, collected before COVID-19 vaccination. The receptor set was obtained from a human donor who received a COVID-19 vaccine.

The J gene is TRBJ2-3, the V gene TRBV30, with a possible D match to TRBD2 (6 bases). There are 13 residues in the CDR3. Germline CDR1 GTSNPN, CDR2 SVGIG (reference sequence). Trimming took 3 bases from V and 4 from J, leaving 11 bases between them. DNA for the CDR3: TGTGCCTGGAGCCGCCGGAGGGCAGATACGCAGTATTTT. This encodes CAWSRRRADTQYF.

The rearrangement joins TRBV6-1 to TRBJ1-1; perhaps TRBD1 as D (5 bases). The V end lost 1 base, the J end lost 9 bases, and 9 bases lay between the germline ends. Germline V gene sequence: CDR1 MNHNS, CDR2 SASEGT. The CDR3 runs 12 residues. The CDR3 DNA is TGTGCCAGCAGTGAAGGGGACTCTAAAGCTTTCTTT. Its translation is CASSEGDSKAFF.

This chain joins TRBV7-9 and TRBJ2-4; tentative D call: TRBD2 (5 bases). Germline V gene sequence: CDR1 SEHNR, CDR2 FQNEAQ (reference sequence). V was trimmed by 5 bases and J by 7 bases, leaving 15 bases between them. The CDR3 is 14 residues long. CDR3 DNA sequence: TGTGCCAGCAGCGCCGCCCTGGCGGGTAACATTCAGTACTTC. Its translation: CASSAALAGNIQYF.

The gene calls are TRBV18 and TRBJ1-4, with 9 bases that match TRBD1. The CDR3 runs 16 residues. Looked up from germline, CDR1 is KGHSH and CDR2 is LQKENI. V was clipped by 3 bases and J by 3 bases; unmatched bases: 5. The DNA of the CDR3 is TGTGCCAGCTCACCCGACAGGGGGTCTGCTAATGAAAAACTGTTTTTT. This translates into CASSPDRGSANEKLFF.

This clone has a handful of counts. The V call is TRBV2, the J call TRBJ1-5; 9 bases are shared with TRBD1. Germline V gene sequence: CDR1 SNHLY, CDR2 FYNNEI. V dropped 4 bases and J dropped 5; count of bases not matched to a gene: 0. The CDR3 consists of 13 residues. In nucleotides, the CDR3 is TGTGCCAGCAGTGGGACAGGGGATCAGCCCCAGCATTTT. Encoded protein: CASSGTGDQPQHF.

The count of this clone is one. The chain joins TRBV2 to TRBJ1-1; D gene uncertain. This CDR3 spans 13 amino acids. Germline CDR1 is SNHLY and CDR2 is FYNNEI. V was pared by 4 bases and J by 1 base, with 7 bases between. The CDR3 sequence: CASSAEGNTEAFF. The CDR3, as DNA: TGTGCCAGCAGTGCCGAGGGGAACACTGAAGCTTTCTTT. Looking up the rest from reference TRBV2 and TRBJ1-1 gives the full variable domain: EPEVTQTPSHQVTQMGQEVILRCVPISNHLYFYWYRQILGQKVEFLVSFYNNEISEKSEIFDDQFSVERPDGSNFTLKIRSTKLEDSAMYFCASSAEGNTEAFFGQGTRLTVV.

This chain links TRBV5-4 with TRBJ1-5, with a possible D match to TRBD1 (5 bases). Per the germline V gene, CDR1 is SGHNT and CDR2 is YYREEE (reference sequence). This CDR3 has 16 residues. V lost 0 bases to trimming and J lost 2 bases, with 12 bases between them. Here the CDR3 reads CASSLVTETGNQPQHF. The DNA for the CDR3 is TGTGCCAGCAGCTTGGTCACAGAGACAGGCAATCAGCCCCAGCATTTT.

The chain couples TRBV18 to TRBJ1-1; D uncertain. CDR1 is KGHSH and CDR2 is LQKENI in the germline V gene. Trimming cost V 1 base and J 1 base, with 7 bases left between them. This CDR3 is 14 amino acids long. CDR3 bases: TGTGCCAGCTCACCACGGGGTACGAACACTGAAGCTTTCTTT. Amino acid sequence: CASSPRGTNTEAFF.

V and J are TRBV4-1 and TRBJ1-4; D might be TRBD1 (5 bases). This CDR3 is built from 15 residues. Germline V gene data show CDR1 as MGHRA and CDR2 as YSYEKL. V gave up 2 bases and J gave up 7 bases, with 14 bases separating them. The CDR3 loop reads CASSQSTGGVEKLFF. CDR3 in DNA: TGCGCCAGCAGCCAATCTACGGGAGGGGTTGAAAAACTGTTTTTT.

In this sample, this clone is medium-sized. The chain is built from TRBV12-3 or TRBV12-4 and TRBJ1-5, with D hard to call. This CDR3 contains 13 residues. V gave up 2 bases and J gave up 3 bases, with 5 bases separating them. This chain's CDR3 is CASSLFDNQPQHF. In nucleotides, the CDR3 is TGTGCCAGCAGTTTATTCGACAATCAGCCCCAGCATTTT.

The rearrangement uses TRBV19 and TRBJ2-1; 12 nucleotides align to TRBD2. Germline-derived CDR1 and CDR2 are LNHDA and SQIVND (reference sequence). Losses at the gene ends were 4 bases for V and 8 bases for J; bases not matched to a gene: 18. The CDR3 runs to 19 residues. This chain's CDR3 is CASSTRASGGVAIIHEQFF. The DNA of the CDR3 is TGTGCCAGTAGTACGAGGGCTAGCGGGGGGGTGGCCATCATACATGAGCAGTTCTTC.

The rearrangement uses TRBV7-9 and TRBJ2-7; D could derive from TRBD1 or TRBD2 (5 bases each). Germline values: CDR1 SEHNR, CDR2 FQNEAQ (reference sequence). Trimming took 4 bases from V and 2 from J, leaving 15 bases between them. The CDR3 contains 15 residues. This CDR3 is CASSSARDGPYEQYF. The CDR3 DNA reads TGTGCCAGCAGCTCGGCCCGGGACGGACCCTACGAGCAGTACTTC.

This clone was recorded only once. This sequence joins TRBV10-2 and TRBJ1-5; 11 bases fit TRBD1. Per the germline V gene, CDR1 is WSHSY and CDR2 is SAAADI. After removal of 7 bases from V and 7 bases from J, the junction contained 3 bases not matched to a gene. This CDR3 region has 13 residues. The CDR3, as DNA: TGCGCCAGCAAGGGACAGGGGGGCCAGCCCCAGCATTTT. Translated: CASKGQGGQPQHF.

This chain joins TRBV5-1 and TRBJ1-4; the D gene is possibly TRBD1 (5 bases). Trimming took 3 bases from V and 7 from J, leaving 13 bases between them. Germline CDR1 reads SGHRS; CDR2 reads YFSETQ. The CDR3 has 14 amino acids. In DNA form, the CDR3 reads TGCGCCAGCAGCTGGAGGGGAAATGCTGAAAAACTGTTTTTT. Translated, it gives CASSWRGNAEKLFF.

The J gene is TRBJ2-4, the V gene TRBV11-1; D remains ambiguous. There are 15 residues in the CDR3. With 4 bases removed from V and 0 bases from J, the gap between germline ends came to 10 bases. Germline lookup yields CDR1 SGHAT and CDR2 FQDESV (reference sequence). As DNA, the CDR3 is TGTGCCAGCAGCTCTCCGACCGGAGCCAAAAACATTCAGTACTTC. Its protein is CASSSPTGAKNIQYF.

This chain connects TRBV4-2 to TRBJ2-3; 9 bases align to TRBD2. The ends lost 3 bases at V and 2 bases at J; junction bases unmatched: 6. Germline values: CDR1 LGHNA, CDR2 YNFKEQ. This CDR3 is 16 amino acids long. In DNA, the CDR3 is TGTGCCAGCAGCCATTGGGGCGGGGGGGACACAGATACGCAGTATTTT. It encodes CASSHWGGGDTDTQYF.

This chain joins TRBV3-1 (or the pseudogene TRBV3-2) and TRBJ2-1; D perhaps matches TRBD2 (7 bases). Germline assignment: CDR1 LGHDT and CDR2 YNNKEL (reference sequence). This CDR3 region has 16 residues. Trimming removed 2 bases at V and 8 bases at J, with 19 bases between. CDR3 bases: TGTGCCAGCAGCCAACCCATGGGGGGGCGCATTCATGAGCAGTTCTTC. This codes for CASSQPMGGRIHEQFF.

This clone turned up a few times. This same CDR3 is encoded by further DNA sequences in the sample. DNA for the CDR3: TGTGCCAGCTCTAGTGGACAGGGGGAAGGCTACACCTTC. Translating it yields CASSSGQGEGYTF. The J gene is TRBJ1-2, the V gene TRBV27; 10 positions agree with TRBD1. V shed 8 bases, J shed 8 bases, and the junction held 8 bases outside the gene matches. The CDR3 runs 13 residues. The germline V gene has CDR1 MNHEY and CDR2 SMNVEV (reference sequence).

The rearrangement joins TRBV7-9 to TRBJ1-2; D remains unclear. CDR1 is SEHNR and CDR2 is FQNEAQ in the germline V gene (reference sequence). The CDR3 consists of 13 residues. V was cut by 2 bases and J by 2 bases, with 6 bases left in between. In nucleotides, the CDR3 is TGTGCCAGCAGCTTACTTGTCAACTATGGCTACACCTTC. Translation: CASSLLVNYGYTF.

The chain recombines TRBV5-1 with TRBJ1-6, with 9 bases identical to TRBD1. V was pared by 4 bases and J by 7 bases, with 6 bases of the junction left unmatched. Germline V gene lookup returns CDR1 SGHRS and CDR2 YFSETQ. The CDR3 is 15 amino acids. CDR3 sequence: CASSATGTGNSPLHF. The CDR3, as DNA: TGCGCCAGCAGCGCTACCGGGACAGGGAATTCACCCCTCCACTTT.

V usage is TRBV18 and J usage is TRBJ1-6, with TRBD1 identical over 9 bases. Germline V gene lookup returns CDR1 KGHSH and CDR2 LQKENI. V was clipped by 3 bases and J by 3 bases; unmatched bases: 3. The CDR3 totals 16 residues. CDR3 region: CASSPVTGGYNSPLHF. The CDR3 nucleotides are TGTGCCAGCTCACCCGTGACAGGGGGCTATAATTCACCCCTCCACTTT.

The chain recombines TRBV2 with TRBJ1-2; tentatively, D is TRBD1 (5 bases). The CDR3 has 15 amino acids. V lost 6 bases to trimming and J lost 4 bases, with 18 bases between them. Germline lookup yields CDR1 SNHLY and CDR2 FYNNEI. For the CDR3, the DNA is TGTGCCAGCAGCGGTTACGGGAGACAGTCCTATGGCTACACCTTC. It translates to CASSGYGRQSYGYTF.

This chain joins TRBV5-8 and TRBJ1-5; TRBD1 matches at 7 bases. This CDR3 comprises 13 residues. Losses at the gene ends were 8 bases for V and 4 bases for J; bases not matched to a gene: 6. Germline CDR1 reads SGHTS; CDR2 reads YDEGEE. CDR3 DNA sequence: TGTGCCAGTGGACAGGAATCGAATCAGCCCCAGCATTTT. Its protein product is CASGQESNQPQHF.

The V gene is TRBV9, the J gene TRBJ1-3; TRBD1 agrees at 7 bases. CDR1 SGDLS and CDR2 YYNGEE come from the germline V gene. The CDR3 is 14 amino acids. Trimming removed 0 bases from V and 6 bases from J; junction bases left unmatched: 3. The DNA of the CDR3 is TGTGCCAGCAGCGTAGGGGACAGTTTAAACACCATATATTTT. This translates into CASSVGDSLNTIYF.

This chain links TRBV5-1 with TRBJ2-2; D perhaps matches TRBD2 (5 bases). The length of the CDR3 is 14 residues. V gave up 1 base and J gave up 4 bases, with 8 bases separating them. CDR1 and CDR2 (germline): SGHRS, YFSETQ. The CDR3 sequence: CASSLHRGTGELFF. CDR3 bases: TGCGCCAGCAGCTTGCATCGGGGCACCGGGGAGCTGTTTTTT.

This clone appeared a few times. The chain is built from TRBV2 and TRBJ1-2, with 8 bases aligning to TRBD1. Germline CDR1 is SNHLY and CDR2 is FYNNEI. V was clipped by 6 bases and J by 4 bases; unmatched bases: 4. This CDR3 contains 13 residues. CDR3 nucleotide sequence: TGTGCCAGCAGCCGGACAGGGATCTATGGCTACACCTTC. It is translated as CASSRTGIYGYTF.

CDR3 DNA: TGCAGTGCTAGTAGCGGGAGCTCCTACAATGAGCAGTTCTTC. Its translation is CSASSGSSYNEQFF. The chain has TRBV20-1 and TRBJ2-1, with 9 bases fitting TRBD2. The J segment lost 0 bases and the V segment lost 3 bases, leaving 0 bases of the junction unmatched. Germline-derived CDR1 and CDR2 are DFQATT and SNEGSKA (reference sequence). The CDR3 totals 14 residues.

The chain links TRBV19 to TRBJ2-2, with unresolved D. The CDR3 totals 15 residues. Deletions cut 7 bases from V and 2 bases from J, with 14 bases between. Per the germline V gene, CDR1 is LNHDA and CDR2 is SQIVND (reference sequence). The CDR3 protein is CASKRSGPNTGELFF. The CDR3 DNA reads TGTGCCAGTAAACGTTCGGGCCCAAACACCGGGGAGCTGTTTTTT.

V is TRBV12-5 and J is TRBJ1-6, with 7 bases identical to TRBD1. CDR1 and CDR2 (germline): LGHNT, FRNRAP. The CDR3 covers 18 residues. The V and J ends lost 4 bases and 5 bases, in that order; junction bases with no gene match: 14. CDR3 loop: CASGWTGWVVSDNSPLHF. The CDR3 DNA is TGTGCTAGTGGTTGGACAGGATGGGTCGTCTCGGATAATTCACCCCTCCACTTT.

This sequence joins TRBV7-8 and TRBJ1-3, with 9 bases aligning to TRBD1. From germline, CDR1 is SGHVS and CDR2 FQNEAQ. With V trimmed by 4 bases and J by 3 bases, 4 bases remained unmatched. The CDR3 loop spans 15 amino acids. The CDR3 reads CASSSQGAVGNTIYF. The DNA for the CDR3 is TGTGCCAGCAGCTCACAGGGGGCTGTTGGAAACACCATATATTTT.